These 9 T cell receptor beta chains came from one sample sequenced in a study of glioma-infiltrating T cells. Amplification of TCR alpha and beta CDR3 regions from RNA used iRepertoire nested multiplex PCR. TCRdb processed the multiplex PCR reads anew with MiXCR; each CDR3 protein has one entry. This sample has some 11,000 distinct CDR3 sequences, with around 27% found just once. Sequencing input: glioma tissue, nonneoplastic brain tissue, or PBMCs (not recorded which). The receptors stem from a human donor with low-grade glioma or glioblastoma, undergoing nonglioma brain surgery, or in good health (not recorded which).

By share, this clonotype ranks as medium-sized. The V call is TRBV15, the J call TRBJ1-2, with no clear D. Germline V gives CDR1 LNHNV, CDR2 YYDKDF (reference sequence). The CDR3 length is 12 residues. The V end lost 2 bases, the J end lost 4 bases, and 5 bases lay between the germline ends. The CDR3 loop reads CATSRNRYGYTF. Here the CDR3 DNA reads TGTGCCACCAGCAGAAATCGCTATGGCTACACCTTC.

This clonotype has more than one count but fewer than ten. The rearrangement uses TRBV19 and TRBJ2-1; D may correspond to TRBD1 or TRBD2 (5 bases each). Germline V gives CDR1 LNHDA, CDR2 SQIVND (reference sequence). V shed 8 bases and J shed 3 bases, with 14 bases lying between them. The CDR3 is 14 amino acids. CDR3 sequence reads: CASARDGLYNEQFF. CDR3 in DNA: TGTGCCAGTGCCCGGGACGGACTCTACAATGAGCAGTTCTTC.

The sample holds many counts of this clonotype. The genes are TRBV18 and TRBJ2-1; D tentatively reads TRBD1 or TRBD2 (5 bases each). Germline V gives CDR1 KGHSH, CDR2 LQKENI. The length of the CDR3 is 19 residues. V lost 2 bases and J lost 3, with 23 bases in between. CDR3: CASSPTVGWERGDYNEQFF. Written as DNA, the CDR3 is TGTGCCAGCTCACCAACCGTGGGATGGGAGAGGGGTGACTACAATGAGCAGTTCTTC.

This clonotype was counted at least ten times. The chain couples TRBV6-1 to TRBJ2-7; D is possibly TRBD1 (7 bases). This CDR3 spans 15 amino acids. V was shortened by 8 bases and J by 3 bases, with 20 bases between the two germline ends. CDR1 and CDR2 from the germline V gene are MNHNS and SASEGT. Here the CDR3 DNA reads TGTGCCAGCCAAAGCGGGCAGGGGGAAGGCTACGAGCAGTACTTC. It codes for CASQSGQGEGYEQYF.

This clonotype has a count of ten or more. The chain links TRBV28 to TRBJ1-2, with D possibly matching TRBD1 (5 bases). Germline values: CDR1 MDHEN, CDR2 SYDVKM. The CDR3 loop spans 13 amino acids. Trimming left V 2 bases short and J 6 bases short, with 10 bases between. CDR3 nucleotide sequence: TGTGCCAGCAGTTTAAGGCAGGGCGATGGCTACACCTTC. It is translated as CASSLRQGDGYTF.

A note on this clonotype: A junction boundary mismatches the germline segment, possibly from a read error. This chain connects TRBV20-1 to TRBJ2-6; TRBD1 matches 10 bases. The CDR3 runs 19 residues. CDR1 DFQATT and CDR2 SNEGSKA come from the germline V gene (reference sequence). The CDR3 DNA is TGCAGTGATAGAGGGCATCGGGACAGGGGCTTCTCTGGGGCCAACGTCCTGACTTTC. Its translation is CSDRGHRDRGFSGANVLTF.

The chain couples TRBV4-1 to TRBJ2-1, with 11 nucleotides matching TRBD1. The CDR3 totals 14 residues. The V segment lost 4 bases and the J segment 10 bases; nucleotides outside the gene matches: 6. CDR1 and CDR2 (germline): MGHRA, YSYEKL. CDR3 in amino acids: CASSPGTGGREQFF. CDR3 coding DNA: TGCGCCAGCAGCCCGGGGACAGGGGGAAGGGAGCAGTTCTTC.

The chain has TRBV19 and TRBJ2-3; possible D gene TRBD1, 6 bases. The CDR3 has 15 residues. V dropped 5 bases and J dropped 1 base, with 13 bases sitting between them. The germline V gene encodes CDR1 LNHDA and CDR2 SQIVND (reference sequence). CDR3 loop: CASSPHRDGTDTQYF. The CDR3 bases are TGTGCCAGTAGTCCCCACAGGGATGGCACAGATACGCAGTATTTT.

The chain couples TRBV18 to TRBJ1-1; no clear D gene. V gave up 4 bases and J gave up 1 base, with 7 bases separating them. CDR3 length: 13 residues. The germline CDR1 and CDR2 sequences are KGHSH and LQKENI. The CDR3 region has the DNA TGTGCCAGCTCACAGTCCCAGAACACTGAAGCTTTCTTT. Its protein is CASSQSQNTEAFF.